This T cell receptor (beta chain) was captured in a study of regulatory T cells in long-lasting Graves disease. Overall study results and limits: The study found TRBV28, TRBJ1-2 and TRBJ2-5 favored in persistent disease.

As to time point: newly diagnosed GD, antithyroid drugs for less than 3 months. TCR sequences were obtained from RNA taken from PBMCs. TCR beta libraries were built with iRepertoire HTBI primers and Arm-PCR of CDR3 regions. MiXCR, run by TCRdb on the multiplex PCR reads, gives a single entry per CDR3 protein. The data show hundreds of thousands of distinct CDR3 sequences, around 15% seen once. This clonotype was seen only a few times. Antigen: not known. The ends were cut back, 2 bases at V and 7 bases at J, with 11 bases in the middle. CDR1 and CDR2 (germline): KGHSH, LQKENI. The CDR3 covers 13 residues. These data were also reused for a study on T cells in Graves' hyperthyroidism and ophthalmopathy. This second study notes: Diagnostic decisions used clinical symptoms, serum thyroxine and TRAb, thyroid ultrasound and orbital computed tomography. Most thyroid clonotypes expanded above 0.001 were also detected in blood.

This TCR came from a woman in her 30s with Graves disease. The rearrangement uses TRBV18 and TRBJ1-1, with D possibly matching TRBD1 (5 bases). The sequences come from peripheral blood mononuclear cells (PBMCs), collected at new diagnosis, from a patient treated with antithyroid drugs. This CDR3 is CASSPSRQFEAFF. The CDR3 DNA follows: TGTGCCAGCTCACCAAGTAGACAGTTTGAAGCTTTCTTT. Full variable domain (remainder filled in from reference TRBV18 and TRBJ1-1): NAGVMQNPRHLVRRRGQEARLRCSPMKGHSHVYWYRQLPEEGLKFMVYLQKENIIDESGMPKERFSAEFPKEGPSILRIQQVVRGDSAAYFCASSPSRQFEAFFGQGTRLTVV.